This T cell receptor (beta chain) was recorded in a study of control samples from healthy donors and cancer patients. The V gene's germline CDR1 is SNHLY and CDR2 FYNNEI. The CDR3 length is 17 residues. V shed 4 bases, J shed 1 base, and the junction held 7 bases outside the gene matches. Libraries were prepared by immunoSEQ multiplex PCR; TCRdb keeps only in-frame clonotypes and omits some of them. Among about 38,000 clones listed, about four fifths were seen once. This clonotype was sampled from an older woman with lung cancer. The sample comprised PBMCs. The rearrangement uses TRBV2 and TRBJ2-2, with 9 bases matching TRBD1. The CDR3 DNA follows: TGTGCCAGCAGTGGAGGAACGGGACAGGGGAACACCGGGGAGCTGTTTTTT. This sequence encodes CASSGGTGQGNTGELFF.